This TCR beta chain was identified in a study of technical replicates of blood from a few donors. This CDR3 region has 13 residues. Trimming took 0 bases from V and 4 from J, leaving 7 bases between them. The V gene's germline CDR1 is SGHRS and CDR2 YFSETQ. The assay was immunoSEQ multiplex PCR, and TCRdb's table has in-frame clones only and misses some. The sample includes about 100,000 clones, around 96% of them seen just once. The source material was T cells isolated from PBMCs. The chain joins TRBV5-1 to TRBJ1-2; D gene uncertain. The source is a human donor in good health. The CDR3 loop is CASSLAGSYGYTF. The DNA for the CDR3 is TGCGCCAGCAGCTTGGCCGGGTCCTATGGCTACACCTTC. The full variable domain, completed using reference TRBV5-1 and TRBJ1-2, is KAGVTQTPRYLIKTRGQQVTLSCSPISGHRSVSWYQQTPGQGLQFLFEYFSETQRNKGNFPGRFSGRQFSNSRSEMNVSTLELGDSALYLCASSLAGSYGYTFGSGTRLTVV.